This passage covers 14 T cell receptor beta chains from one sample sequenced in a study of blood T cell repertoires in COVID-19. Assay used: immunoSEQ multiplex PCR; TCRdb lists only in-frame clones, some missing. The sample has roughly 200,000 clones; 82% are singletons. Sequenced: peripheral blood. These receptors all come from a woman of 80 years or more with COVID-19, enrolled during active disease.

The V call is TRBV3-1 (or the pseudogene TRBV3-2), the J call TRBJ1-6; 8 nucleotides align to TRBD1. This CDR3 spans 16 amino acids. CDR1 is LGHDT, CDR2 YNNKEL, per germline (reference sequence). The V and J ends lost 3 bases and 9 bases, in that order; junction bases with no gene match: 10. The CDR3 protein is CASSQYTDRVGSPLHF. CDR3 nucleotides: TGTGCCAGCAGCCAGTATACGGACAGGGTGGGTTCACCCCTCCACTTT.

DNA of the CDR3: TGTGCCAGCAGCTGGGGGGGGGCCTCTTATGGAAACACCATATATTTT. This gives the protein CASSWGGASYGNTIYF. V gene TRBV5-4 combines with J gene TRBJ1-3; a weak D match, TRBD1 (6 bases). Germline CDR1 is SGHNT and CDR2 is YYREEE (reference sequence). This CDR3 spans 16 amino acids. V lost 3 bases and J 3 bases, leaving 16 bases between the germline ends.

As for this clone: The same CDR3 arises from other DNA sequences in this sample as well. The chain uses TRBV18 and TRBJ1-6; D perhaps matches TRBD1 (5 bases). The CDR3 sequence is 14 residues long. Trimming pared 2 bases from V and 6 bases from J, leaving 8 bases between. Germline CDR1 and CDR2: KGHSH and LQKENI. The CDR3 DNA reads TGTGCCAGCTCACCAGACAGATCTAATTCACCCCTCCACTTT. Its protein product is CASSPDRSNSPLHF.

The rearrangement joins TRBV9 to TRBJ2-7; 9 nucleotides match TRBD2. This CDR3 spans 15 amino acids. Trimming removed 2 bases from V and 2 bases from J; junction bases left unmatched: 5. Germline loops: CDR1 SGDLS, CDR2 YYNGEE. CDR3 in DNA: TGTGCCAGCAGCGTCCAAGCGGGAGGTACCTACGAGCAGTACTTC. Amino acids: CASSVQAGGTYEQYF.

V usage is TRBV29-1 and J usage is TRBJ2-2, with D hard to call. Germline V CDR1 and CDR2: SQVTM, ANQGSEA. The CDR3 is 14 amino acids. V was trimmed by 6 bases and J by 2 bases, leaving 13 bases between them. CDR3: CSVTPGINTGELFF. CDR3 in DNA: TGCAGCGTGACACCCGGTATCAACACCGGGGAGCTGTTTTTT.

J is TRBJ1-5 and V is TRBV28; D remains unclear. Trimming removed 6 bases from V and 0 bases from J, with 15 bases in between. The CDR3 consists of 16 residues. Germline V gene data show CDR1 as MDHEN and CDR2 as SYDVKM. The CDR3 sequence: CASSRLDYYSNQPQHF. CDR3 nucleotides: TGTGCCAGCAGCCGACTCGACTATTATAGCAATCAGCCCCAGCATTTT.

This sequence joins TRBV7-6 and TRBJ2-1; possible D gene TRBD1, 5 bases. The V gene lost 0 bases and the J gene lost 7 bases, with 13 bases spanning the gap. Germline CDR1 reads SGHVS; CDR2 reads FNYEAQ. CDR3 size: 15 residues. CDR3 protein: CASSLARGPGNEQFF. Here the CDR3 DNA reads TGTGCCAGCAGCTTAGCGCGCGGTCCAGGGAATGAGCAGTTCTTC. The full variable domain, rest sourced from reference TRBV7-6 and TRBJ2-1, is GAGVSQSPRYKVTKRGQDVALRCDPISGHVSLYWYRQALGQGPEFLTYFNYEAQQDKSGLPNDRFSAERPEGSISTLTIQRTEQRDSAMYRCASSLARGPGNEQFFGPGTRLTVL.

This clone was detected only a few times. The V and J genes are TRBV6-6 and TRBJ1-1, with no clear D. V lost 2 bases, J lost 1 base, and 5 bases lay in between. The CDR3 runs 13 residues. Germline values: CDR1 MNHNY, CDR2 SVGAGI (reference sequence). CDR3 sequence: CASSYTGNTEAFF. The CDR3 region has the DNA TGTGCCAGCAGTTACACGGGGAACACTGAAGCTTTCTTT.

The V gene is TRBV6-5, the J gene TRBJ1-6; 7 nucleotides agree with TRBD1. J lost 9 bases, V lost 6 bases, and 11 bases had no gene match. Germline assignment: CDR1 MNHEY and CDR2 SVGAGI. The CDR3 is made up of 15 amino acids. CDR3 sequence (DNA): TGTGCCAGCAGCCTGAGACAGGGTAATAGTTCACCCCTCCACTTT. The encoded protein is CASSLRQGNSSPLHF.

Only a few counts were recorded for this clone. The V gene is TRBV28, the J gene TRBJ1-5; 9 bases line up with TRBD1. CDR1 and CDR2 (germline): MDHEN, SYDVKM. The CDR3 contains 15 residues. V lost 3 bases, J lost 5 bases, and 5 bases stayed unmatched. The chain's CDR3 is CASSFYTGGDQPQHF. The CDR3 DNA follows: TGTGCCAGCAGTTTTTATACAGGGGGCGATCAGCCCCAGCATTTT.

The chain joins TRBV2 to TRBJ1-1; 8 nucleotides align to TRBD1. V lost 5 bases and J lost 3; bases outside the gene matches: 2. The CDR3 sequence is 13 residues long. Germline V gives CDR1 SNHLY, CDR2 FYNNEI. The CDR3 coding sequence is TGTGCCAGCAGTTTGACAGGGGACACTGAAGCTTTCTTT. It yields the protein CASSLTGDTEAFF.

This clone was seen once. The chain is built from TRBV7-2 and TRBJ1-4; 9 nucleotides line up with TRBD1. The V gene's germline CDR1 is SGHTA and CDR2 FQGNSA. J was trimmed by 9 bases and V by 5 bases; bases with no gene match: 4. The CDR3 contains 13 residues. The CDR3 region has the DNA TGTGCCAGCAGCACGGGACAGGGTAAAAAACTGTTTTTT. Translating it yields CASSTGQGKKLFF.

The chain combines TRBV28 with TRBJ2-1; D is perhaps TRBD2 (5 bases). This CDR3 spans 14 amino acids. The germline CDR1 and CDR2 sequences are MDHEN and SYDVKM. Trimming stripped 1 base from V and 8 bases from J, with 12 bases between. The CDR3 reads CASSLSGKYYEQFF. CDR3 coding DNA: TGTGCCAGCAGTTTATCGGGAAAATACTATGAGCAGTTCTTC. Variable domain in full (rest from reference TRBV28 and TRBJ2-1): DVKVTQSSRYLVKRTGEKVFLECVQDMDHENMFWYRQDPGLGLRLIYFSYDVKMKEKGDIPEGYSVSREKKERFSLILESASTNQTSMYLCASSLSGKYYEQFFGPGTRLTVL.

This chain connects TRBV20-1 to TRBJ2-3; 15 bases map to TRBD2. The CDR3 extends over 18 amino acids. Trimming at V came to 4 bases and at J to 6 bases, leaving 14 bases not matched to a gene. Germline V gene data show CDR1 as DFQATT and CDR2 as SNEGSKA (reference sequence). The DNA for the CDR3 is TGCAGTGCTACTGACGTACGGACTAGCGGGAGGGCCGATGATACGCAGTATTTT. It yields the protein CSATDVRTSGRADDTQYF.